This T cell receptor beta chain was captured in a study of cytomegalovirus exposure and HLA in healthy donors. The PCR was carried out with 60 Vbeta primers and 13 Jbeta primers. Data came from immunoSEQ multiplex PCR; TCRdb stores just in-frame clones and leaves some out. The sample gives 80,000 to 90,000 clones, around 81% of which show up once; about 2% is in the top ten. The CDR3 spans 17 residues. Per germline, CDR1 SGHAT and CDR2 FQNNGV. Trimming took 0 bases from V and 3 from J, leaving 15 bases between them. The rearrangement links TRBV11-2 to TRBJ1-5; the D gene is possibly TRBD1 (6 bases). The sample taken for sequencing was PBMCs. The TCR originated in a woman in her 30s in good health and CMV-seronegative. The CDR3 bases are TGTGCCAGCAGCTTAGATGGGGGTGGGGGGGCCAATCAGCCCCAGCATTTT. It yields the protein CASSLDGGGGANQPQHF.